Included here is one T cell receptor beta chain sequence, with context. Its antigen is unidentified. TCRdb keeps only in-frame clones here, not all; method: immunoSEQ multiplex PCR. The profile covers a few million clones, with 85% to 95% appearing a single time and roughly 0.34% taken by the ten largest. The sample comes from a study of shared clonotypes between healthy human individuals. Study-level findings and limits: Among donors, clonotype sharing was expected to be affected by sequencing depth.

The TCR originated in a man between 18 and 29 years old in good health. Some clones in this sample may be carry-over from other donors' samples. The sequenced sample was naive CD4+ T cells from PBMCs. Subset meaning: CD45RA+ positively selected.

CDR3 bases: TGTGCCAGCAGTTACTCGGCAGGGAAGAATGGCTACACCTTC. The encoded protein is CASSYSAGKNGYTF. This chain links TRBV6-5 with TRBJ1-2; possible D gene TRBD1, 5 bases. V lost 0 bases and J lost 6, with 11 bases in between. Germline CDR1 is MNHEY and CDR2 is SVGAGI. The CDR3 extends over 14 amino acids.